This T cell receptor beta chain came from a study of cytomegalovirus exposure and HLA in healthy donors. Study findings and constraints: An analysis was carried out at a later point. It showed that HLA-associated TCR beta chains were more clonally expanded than equally common non-associated chains. Accurate prediction of most subjects' HLA-A and HLA-B alleles from TCR beta sequences was reported.

This CDR3 has 18 residues. Germline-derived CDR1 and CDR2 are SGHRS and YFSETQ. V was clipped by 0 bases and J by 5 bases; unmatched bases: 15. Both 60 Vbeta primers and 13 Jbeta primers went into the PCR. Measured with immunoSEQ multiplex PCR; TCRdb has only the in-frame clones, and not every one. In the table there are 150,000 to 200,000 clones, about four fifths of which are singletons. Healthy bone marrow donors supplied every sample. This clone was detected only once. Antigen specificity is unknown. This clonotype was sampled from a man between 18 and 29 years old in good health and CMV-seronegative. The chain couples TRBV5-1 to TRBJ2-7, with 9 bases aligning to TRBD1. The sample taken for sequencing was PBMCs. The CDR3 nucleotides are TGCGCCAGCAGCTTGGCCACCCCCAAAGGACAGGGGATGGACGAGCAGTACTTC. Amino acid sequence: CASSLATPKGQGMDEQYF. The variable domain in full, with the rest retrieved from reference TRBV5-1 and TRBJ2-7, is KAGVTQTPRYLIKTRGQQVTLSCSPISGHRSVSWYQQTPGQGLQFLFEYFSETQRNKGNFPGRFSGRQFSNSRSEMNVSTLELGDSALYLCASSLATPKGQGMDEQYFGPGTRLTVT.